Listed here are 27 T cell receptor beta chains from one sample, sequenced in a study of T cells in Graves' hyperthyroidism and ophthalmopathy. Regions amplified from RNA transcripts were the TCR beta CDR3 regions. HTBI primers drove first-round RT-PCR of the TCR CDR3. Via MiXCR, TCRdb re-called the multiplex PCR reads, giving one row per CDR3 protein. The table has nearly 600,000 distinct CDR3 sequences, 13% to 15% seen once. Sequenced: blood. These TCRs come from a woman under 30 with Graves' ophthalmopathy.

This clonotype was picked up a small number of times. This sequence joins TRBV9 and TRBJ1-1; D unresolved. Germline V gives CDR1 SGDLS, CDR2 YYNGEE. The ends were cut back, 4 bases at V and 3 bases at J, with 10 bases in the middle. The CDR3 totals 13 residues. CDR3 region: CASSPRFYTEAFF. CDR3 coding DNA: TGTGCCAGCAGCCCCCGCTTCTACACTGAAGCTTTCTTT.

For this clonotype: An end of the junction differs from the germline gene, which may be a read error. The chain combines TRBV28 with TRBJ2-7; 8 bases fit TRBD2. The V gene's germline CDR1 is MDHEN and CDR2 SYDVKM. The CDR3 loop spans 15 amino acids. The CDR3 sequence: CASGRGASGPYEQYF. The CDR3 DNA reads as TGCGCCAGCGGCCGAGGGGCTAGCGGGCCCTACGAGCAGTACTTC.

This clonotype has only a few counts. CDR3 protein: CASSDTTHLAPTDTQYF. In nucleotides, the CDR3 is TGTGCCAGCAGTGACACTACGCACCTGGCCCCCACAGATACGCAGTATTTT. This chain uses TRBV6-2 or TRBV6-3 with TRBJ2-3, with D uncertain. The V end was cut by 5 bases, the J end by 2 bases, with 20 bases between. The length of the CDR3 is 17 residues. Germline-derived CDR1 and CDR2 are MNHEY and SVGEGT.

This clonotype occurred many times. The chain joins TRBV11-2 to TRBJ1-2; 7 bases are a match to TRBD1. Per germline, CDR1 SGHAT and CDR2 FQNNGV. V trimming: 3 bases; J trimming: 6 bases; junction bases outside the gene matches: 4. The CDR3 runs to 13 residues. The CDR3 DNA reads TGTGCCAGCAGCTTTACAGGGGTAGATGGCTACACCTTC. As protein: CASSFTGVDGYTF.

This clonotype was seen ten or more times. The chain combines TRBV7-8 with TRBJ2-2; no definite D call. Germline V gene sequence: CDR1 SGHVS, CDR2 FQNEAQ. V lost 7 bases to trimming and J lost 1 base, with 13 bases between them. This CDR3 is 15 amino acids long. This chain's CDR3 is CASTIHPMNTGELFF. The CDR3 nucleotides are TGTGCCAGCACAATTCACCCCATGAACACCGGGGAGCTGTTTTTT.

This clonotype was observed at least ten times. The CDR3 nucleotides are TGTGCCAGCAGTTACTTACCGCGGGAGTCCACAGATACGCAGTATTTT. Translating gives CASSYLPRESTDTQYF. The chain has TRBV6-6 and TRBJ2-3; 7 nucleotides match TRBD2. CDR1 MNHNY and CDR2 SVGAGI come from the germline V gene (reference sequence). The CDR3 is made up of 16 amino acids. After removal of 1 base from V and 2 bases from J, the junction contained 6 bases not matched to a gene.

The table lists this clonotype with many counts. This chain uses TRBV29-1 with TRBJ1-1, with no clear D. Trimming removed 3 bases from V and 1 base from J, with 9 bases in between. The CDR3 has 13 amino acids. Looked up from germline, CDR1 is SQVTM and CDR2 is ANQGSEA. The CDR3 is CSVDVPPNTEAFF. In DNA form, the CDR3 reads TGCAGCGTTGACGTGCCCCCGAACACTGAAGCTTTCTTT.

This clonotype appeared many times. This chain uses TRBV27 with TRBJ2-1; maybe TRBD2 (6 bases). This CDR3 is 15 amino acids long. The germline V gene has CDR1 MNHEY and CDR2 SMNVEV (reference sequence). V lost 10 bases and J lost 2, with 18 bases in between. The CDR3 bases are TGTGCCACCCAGCCGGGACTTCAGACCTACAATGAGCAGTTCTTC. Its translation: CATQPGLQTYNEQFF.

This clonotype was recorded many times. The gene calls are TRBV2 and TRBJ2-2; TRBD1 agrees at 8 bases. CDR1 and CDR2 from the germline V gene are SNHLY and FYNNEI. This CDR3 is 16 amino acids long. Germline trimming cut 3 bases from V and 6 bases from J; bases unmatched to any gene: 9. For the CDR3, the DNA is TGTGCCAGCAGTGAGGGCCAGGGGGCTCTTCCCGGGGAGCTGTTTTTT. This gives the protein CASSEGQGALPGELFF.

This clonotype has a count of ten or more. The chain combines TRBV28 with TRBJ1-1; D not certain. Germline V gene data show CDR1 as MDHEN and CDR2 as SYDVKM. CDR3 length: 11 residues. Trimming cost V 6 bases and J 7 bases, with 9 bases left between them. The CDR3 nucleotides are TGTGCCAGCAGCCCGAGTTTTGAAGCTTTCTTT. Translation: CASSPSFEAFF.

This clonotype was found once. The V call is TRBV6-1, the J call TRBJ2-5; 10 bases line up with TRBD1. This CDR3 spans 19 amino acids. Germline CDR1 reads MNHNS; CDR2 reads SASEGT. The ends lost 2 bases at V and 2 bases at J; junction bases unmatched: 14. CDR3 sequence (DNA): TGTGCCAGCAGTGAAAGGTTAGGCGCGGGACAGGGGCGTCAAGAGACCCAGTACTTC. Encoded protein: CASSERLGAGQGRQETQYF.

The V call is TRBV27, the J call TRBJ2-1; 10 nucleotides line up with TRBD2. The V and J ends lost 2 bases and 5 bases, in that order; junction bases with no gene match: 12. CDR1 and CDR2 (germline): MNHEY, SMNVEV (reference sequence). The CDR3 is made up of 18 amino acids. CDR3: CASSLNWWRLAGDNEQFF. The CDR3 bases are TGTGCCAGCAGTTTAAATTGGTGGAGGCTAGCGGGAGACAATGAGCAGTTCTTC.

This clonotype came up many times. V is TRBV10-3 and J is TRBJ1-5, with 9 positions matching TRBD1. The CDR3 length is 15 residues. Germline V gene lookup returns CDR1 ENHRY and CDR2 SYGVKD. Trimming at V came to 6 bases and at J to 4 bases, leaving 7 bases not matched to a gene. CDR3 coding DNA: TGTGCCATCAGCCCACAGGGGGCGGGGAATCAGCCCCAGCATTTT. Its protein is CAISPQGAGNQPQHF.

The chain links TRBV9 to TRBJ1-2; D might be TRBD1 (6 bases). This CDR3 spans 15 amino acids. Per the germline V gene, CDR1 is SGDLS and CDR2 is YYNGEE. The V gene lost 0 bases and the J gene lost 2 bases, with 11 bases spanning the gap. CDR3 protein: CASSVETGTNYGYTF. DNA of the CDR3: TGTGCCAGCAGCGTAGAAACAGGGACAAACTATGGCTACACCTTC.

This chain uses TRBV20-1 with TRBJ1-5; 7 positions match TRBD1. The trim removed 3 bases at V and 6 bases at J, leaving 14 bases unmatched. CDR1 and CDR2 (germline): DFQATT, SNEGSKA (reference sequence). This CDR3 has 16 amino acids. The CDR3 coding sequence is TGCAGTGCTAGTCCCTCCAGGACAGGCGGGATTCAGCCCCAGCATTTT. Amino acid sequence: CSASPSRTGGIQPQHF.

This clonotype was recorded at least ten times. The rearrangement joins TRBV6-1 to TRBJ2-7; maybe TRBD1 (6 bases). The CDR3 runs to 13 residues. The V end was cut by 10 bases, the J end by 5 bases, with 18 bases between. Germline values: CDR1 MNHNS, CDR2 SASEGT. CDR3 amino acids: CATQDSSEDEQYF. Here the CDR3 DNA reads TGTGCCACCCAGGACAGTTCTGAAGACGAGCAGTACTTC.

This clonotype was picked up many times. V and J are TRBV13 and TRBJ2-7; D gene uncertain. Germline V gives CDR1 PRHDT, CDR2 FYEKMQ (reference sequence). CDR3 length: 13 amino acids. The V end was cut by 3 bases, the J end by 2 bases, with 8 bases between. CDR3 amino acids: CASSFDTTYEQYF. The CDR3 DNA reads as TGTGCCAGCAGCTTTGACACCACCTACGAGCAGTACTTC.

The sample holds many counts of this clonotype. The genes are TRBV30 and TRBJ2-1; no firm D call. V was pared by 0 bases and J by 8 bases, with 8 bases between. This CDR3 region has 12 residues. Germline CDR1 is GTSNPN and CDR2 is SVGIG (reference sequence). Written as DNA, the CDR3 is TGTGCCTGGAGTGTACTCAGGCATGAGCAGTTCTTC. Residues: CAWSVLRHEQFF.

This clonotype has at least ten counts. The chain couples TRBV7-2 to TRBJ2-1; D ambiguous. CDR1 SGHTA and CDR2 FQGNSA come from the germline V gene. Trimming stripped 8 bases from V and 0 bases from J, with 8 bases between. CDR3 length: 13 residues. The CDR3 sequence: CASGFSSYNEQFF. The CDR3, as DNA: TGTGCCAGCGGGTTTAGCTCCTACAATGAGCAGTTCTTC.

This clonotype occurred many times. The chain recombines TRBV7-9 with TRBJ1-1; 9 nucleotides match TRBD1. The CDR3 runs to 16 residues. CDR1 is SEHNR, CDR2 FQNEAQ, per germline (reference sequence). With 4 bases clipped from V and 1 base from J, the junction kept 7 bases outside the gene matches. The CDR3 sequence is CASSSLDRGRNTEAFF. CDR3 DNA: TGTGCCAGCAGCTCCCTCGACAGGGGGAGGAACACTGAAGCTTTCTTT.

This clonotype has at least ten counts. This rearrangement joins TRBV28 to TRBJ2-5; TRBD2 matches 12 bases. The V segment lost 6 bases and the J segment 9 bases; nucleotides outside the gene matches: 8. Germline V gene data show CDR1 as MDHEN and CDR2 as SYDVKM. There are 14 residues in the CDR3. The CDR3 nucleotides are TGTGCCAGCAGCATCTGGCTAGCGGGAGGGGCCCAGTACTTC. This sequence encodes CASSIWLAGGAQYF.

The V and J genes are TRBV19 and TRBJ2-2; D may match TRBD1 or TRBD2 (6 bases each). The CDR3 covers 18 residues. Germline V gives CDR1 LNHDA, CDR2 SQIVND (reference sequence). V was pared by 5 bases and J by 2 bases, with 21 bases between. CDR3 sequence (DNA): TGTGCCAGTAGTCCTCGGAGGGGGAAGAGCTCAAACACCGGGGAGCTGTTTTTT. This encodes CASSPRRGKSSNTGELFF.

The chain links TRBV5-5 to TRBJ2-7; D may be TRBD2 (5 bases). This CDR3 spans 16 amino acids. The germline CDR1 and CDR2 sequences are SGHKS and YYEKEE (reference sequence). Trimming pared 1 base from V and 0 bases from J, leaving 14 bases between. CDR3 protein: CASSLKSSRGSYEQYF. The CDR3 DNA is TGTGCCAGCAGCTTGAAAAGCTCCCGGGGCTCCTACGAGCAGTACTTC.

In the case of this clonotype: This could be a read error, since a much larger clone is one nucleotide away. The chain employs TRBV11-1 and TRBJ1-1; TRBD1 agrees at 7 bases. Looked up from germline, CDR1 is SGHAT and CDR2 is FQDESV (reference sequence). The CDR3 loop spans 15 amino acids. CDR3 nucleotide sequence: TGTGCCGGCAGCTTAGAAGGGGGCTCTAACACTGAAGCTTTCTTT. Protein product: CAGSLEGGSNTEAFF.

The chain has TRBV7-9 and TRBJ2-2; D possibly corresponds to TRBD1 (5 bases). The CDR3 totals 15 residues. Trimming took off 5 bases at V and 4 bases at J, with 14 bases between the two ends. Germline V gene data show CDR1 as SEHNR and CDR2 as FQNEAQ (reference sequence). DNA of the CDR3: TGTGCCAGCAGCCCTGCCAGGGTCATCACCGGGGAGCTGTTTTTT. Translation gives CASSPARVITGELFF. The whole variable domain, remainder taken from reference TRBV7-9 and TRBJ2-2, is DTGVSQNPRHKITKRGQNVTFRCDPISEHNRLYWYRQTLGQGPEFLTYFQNEAQLEKSRLLSDRFSAERPKGSFSTLEIQRTEQGDSAMYLCASSPARVITGELFFGEGSRLTVL.

The chain joins TRBV2 to TRBJ2-5, with 15 bases lining up with TRBD2. This CDR3 region has 15 residues. The V gene end was trimmed by 7 bases and the J gene end by 4 bases; junction bases not matched to a gene: 4. The V gene's germline CDR1 is SNHLY and CDR2 FYNNEI. CDR3 nucleotide sequence: TGTGCCAGCACCGGACTAGCGGGGGGGACAGAGACCCAGTACTTC. Translated: CASTGLAGGTETQYF.

In its sample, this clonotype was seen many times. The genes are TRBV5-1 and TRBJ2-3; 7 nucleotides align to TRBD2. CDR1 is SGHRS, CDR2 YFSETQ, per germline. The V segment lost 6 bases and the J segment 0 bases; nucleotides outside the gene matches: 7. The CDR3 has 15 amino acids. The CDR3 bases are TGCGCCAGCAAAGATAGCGGGCCTAGCACAGATACGCAGTATTTT. Translation gives CASKDSGPSTDTQYF.